This T cell receptor (beta chain) came from a study of T cell repertoires in cytomegalovirus infection. This clonotype turned up a few times. Antigen: not known. This CDR3 region has 16 residues. CDR1 and CDR2 (germline): MNHEY, SVGEGT. Trimming took 0 bases from V and 3 from J, leaving 12 bases between them. TCRdb reanalysed the reads using MiXCR and keeps one entry per CDR3 protein. Of around 750,000 distinct CDR3 sequences in the sample, approximately 29% were seen once. The specimen was cultured CD8+ T cells from PBMCs, collected from culture after CMV antigen stimulation. This chain uses TRBV6-2 or TRBV6-3 with TRBJ2-1; D is unresolved. The sequence derives from a human donor in good health (CMV status not recorded). Some clones in this sample may be carry-over from other donors' samples. This CDR3 is CASSYSTTARYNEQFF. In DNA, the CDR3 is TGTGCCAGCAGTTACTCGACCACCGCGCGCTACAATGAGCAGTTCTTC.